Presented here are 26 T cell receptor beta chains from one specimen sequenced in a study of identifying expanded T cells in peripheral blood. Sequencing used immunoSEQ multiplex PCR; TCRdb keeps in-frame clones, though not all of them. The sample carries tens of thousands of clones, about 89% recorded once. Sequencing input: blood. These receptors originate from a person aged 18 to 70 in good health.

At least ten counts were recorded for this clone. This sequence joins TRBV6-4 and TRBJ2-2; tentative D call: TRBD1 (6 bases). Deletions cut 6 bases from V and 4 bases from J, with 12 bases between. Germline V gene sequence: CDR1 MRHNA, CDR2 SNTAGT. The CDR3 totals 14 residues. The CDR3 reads CASSKTGSTGELFF. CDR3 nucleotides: TGTGCCAGCAGCAAAACAGGGAGCACCGGGGAGCTGTTTTTT.

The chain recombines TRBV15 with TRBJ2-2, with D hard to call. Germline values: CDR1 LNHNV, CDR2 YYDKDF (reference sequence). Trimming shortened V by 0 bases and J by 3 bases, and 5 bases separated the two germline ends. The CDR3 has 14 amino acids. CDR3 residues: CATSRDSDTGELFF. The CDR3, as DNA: TGTGCCACCAGCAGAGATTCGGACACCGGGGAGCTGTTTTTT. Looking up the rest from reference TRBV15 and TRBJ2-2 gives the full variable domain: DAMVIQNPRYQVTQFGKPVTLSCSQTLNHNVMYWYQQKSSQAPKLLFHYYDKDFNNEADTPDNFQSRRPNTSFCFLDIRSPGLGDTAMYLCATSRDSDTGELFFGEGSRLTVL.

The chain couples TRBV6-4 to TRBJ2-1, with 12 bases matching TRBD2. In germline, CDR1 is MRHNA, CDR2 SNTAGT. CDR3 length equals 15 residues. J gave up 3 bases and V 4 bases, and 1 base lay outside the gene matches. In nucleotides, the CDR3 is TGTGCCAGCAGTGGACTAGCGGGAGACTACAATGAGCAGTTCTTC. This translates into CASSGLAGDYNEQFF.

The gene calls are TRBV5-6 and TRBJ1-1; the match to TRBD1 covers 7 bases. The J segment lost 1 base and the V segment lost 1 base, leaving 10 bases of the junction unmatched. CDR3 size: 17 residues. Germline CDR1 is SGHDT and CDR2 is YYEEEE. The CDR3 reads CASSLPYSGTENTEAFF. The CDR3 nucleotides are TGTGCCAGCAGCTTGCCCTACTCCGGGACAGAGAACACTGAAGCTTTCTTT.

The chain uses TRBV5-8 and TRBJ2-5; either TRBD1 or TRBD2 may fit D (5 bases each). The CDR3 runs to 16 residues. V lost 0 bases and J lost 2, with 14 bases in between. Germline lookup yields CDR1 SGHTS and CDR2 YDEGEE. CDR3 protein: CASSLDPGRIQETQYF. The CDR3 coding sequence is TGTGCCAGCAGCTTGGACCCGGGACGGATACAAGAGACCCAGTACTTC.

The CDR3 is CASSWVGTSVDEQYF. The CDR3 region has the DNA TGCGCCAGCAGCTGGGTCGGGACTAGCGTCGACGAGCAGTACTTC. The gene calls are TRBV5-1 and TRBJ2-7, with 10 bases identical to TRBD2. Germline assignment: CDR1 SGHRS and CDR2 YFSETQ. The CDR3 length is 15 residues. The V segment lost 3 bases and the J segment 5 bases; nucleotides outside the gene matches: 8.

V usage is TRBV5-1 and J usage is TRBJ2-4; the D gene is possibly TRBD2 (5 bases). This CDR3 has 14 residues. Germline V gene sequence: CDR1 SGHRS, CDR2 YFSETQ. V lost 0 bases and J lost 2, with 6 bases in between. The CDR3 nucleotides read TGCGCCAGCAGCTTGGGAGGGCCCAAAAACATTCAGTACTTC. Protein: CASSLGGPKNIQYF.

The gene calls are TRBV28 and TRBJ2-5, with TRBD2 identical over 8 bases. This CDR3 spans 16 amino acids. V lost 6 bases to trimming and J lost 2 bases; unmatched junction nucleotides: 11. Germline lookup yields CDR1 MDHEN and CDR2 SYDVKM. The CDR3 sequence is CASSLGGLGLQETQYF. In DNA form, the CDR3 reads TGTGCCAGCAGCCTAGGGGGACTAGGGTTACAAGAGACCCAGTACTTC.

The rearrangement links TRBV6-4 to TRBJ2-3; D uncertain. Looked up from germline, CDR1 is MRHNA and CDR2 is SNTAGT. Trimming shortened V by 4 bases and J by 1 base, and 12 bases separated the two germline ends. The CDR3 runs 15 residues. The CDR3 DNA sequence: TGTGCCAGCAGTGTTTCGGCCGCTGGCACAGATACGCAGTATTTT. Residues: CASSVSAAGTDTQYF.

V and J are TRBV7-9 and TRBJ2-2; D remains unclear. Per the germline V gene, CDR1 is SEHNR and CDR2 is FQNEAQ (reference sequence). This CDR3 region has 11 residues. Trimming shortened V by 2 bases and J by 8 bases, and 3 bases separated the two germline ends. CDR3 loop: CASSLRGELFF. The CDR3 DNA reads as TGTGCCAGCAGCTTAAGAGGGGAGCTGTTTTTT.

CDR3 bases: TGTGCCAGCTCCCCCACGCGGACAGTTTACGGAAACACCATATATTTT. This translates into CASSPTRTVYGNTIYF. This rearrangement joins TRBV18 to TRBJ1-3; a weak D match, TRBD1 (6 bases). With 6 bases removed from V and 4 bases from J, the gap between germline ends came to 19 bases. CDR1 is KGHSH, CDR2 LQKENI, per germline. CDR3 length equals 16 residues.

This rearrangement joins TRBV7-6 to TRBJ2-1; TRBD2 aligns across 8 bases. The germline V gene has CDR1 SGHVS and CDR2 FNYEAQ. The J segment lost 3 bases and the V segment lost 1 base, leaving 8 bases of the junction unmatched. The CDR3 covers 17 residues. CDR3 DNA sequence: TGTGCCAGCAGCTTAGTGGGAGCGGGAGAGATCTACAATGAGCAGTTCTTC. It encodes CASSLVGAGEIYNEQFF.

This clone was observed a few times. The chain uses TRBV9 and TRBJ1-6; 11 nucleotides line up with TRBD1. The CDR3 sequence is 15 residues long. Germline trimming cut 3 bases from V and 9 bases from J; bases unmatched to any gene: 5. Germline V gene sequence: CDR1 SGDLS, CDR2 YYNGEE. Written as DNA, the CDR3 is TGTGCCAGCAGCGACACCGGGACAGGGGGTTCACCCCTCCACTTT. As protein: CASSDTGTGGSPLHF.

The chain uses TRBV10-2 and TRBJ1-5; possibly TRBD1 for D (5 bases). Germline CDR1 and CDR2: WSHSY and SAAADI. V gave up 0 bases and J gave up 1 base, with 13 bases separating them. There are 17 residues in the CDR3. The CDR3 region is CASSESTMGGSNQPQHF. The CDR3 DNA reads TGCGCCAGCAGTGAGTCGACTATGGGGGGGAGCAATCAGCCCCAGCATTTT.

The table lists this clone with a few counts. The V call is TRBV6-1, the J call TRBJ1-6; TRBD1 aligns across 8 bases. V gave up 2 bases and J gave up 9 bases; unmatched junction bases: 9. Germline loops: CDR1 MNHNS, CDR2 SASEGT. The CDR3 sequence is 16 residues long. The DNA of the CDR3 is TGTGCCAGCAGTGAATGGCCGGACAGGGTAACTTCACCCCTCCACTTT. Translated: CASSEWPDRVTSPLHF.

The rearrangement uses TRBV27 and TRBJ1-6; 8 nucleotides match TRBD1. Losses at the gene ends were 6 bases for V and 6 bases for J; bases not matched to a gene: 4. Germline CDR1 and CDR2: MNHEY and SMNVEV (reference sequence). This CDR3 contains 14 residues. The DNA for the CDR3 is TGTGCCAGCAGGACAGGGGTAGGTAATTCACCCCTCCACTTT. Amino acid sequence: CASRTGVGNSPLHF.

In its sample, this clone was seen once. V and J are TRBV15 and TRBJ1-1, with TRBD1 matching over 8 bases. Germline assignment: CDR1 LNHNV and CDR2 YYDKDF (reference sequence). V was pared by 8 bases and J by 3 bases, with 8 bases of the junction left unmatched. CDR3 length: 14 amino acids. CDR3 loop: CATSGAGGHTEAFF. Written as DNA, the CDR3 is TGTGCCACCTCGGGAGCAGGGGGCCACACTGAAGCTTTCTTT.

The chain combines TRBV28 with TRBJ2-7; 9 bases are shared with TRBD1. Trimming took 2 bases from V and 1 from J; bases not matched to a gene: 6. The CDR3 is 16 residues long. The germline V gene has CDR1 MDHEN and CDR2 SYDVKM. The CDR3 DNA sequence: TGTGCCAGCAGTTTAGACGGGACAGGGAGATCCTACGAGCAGTACTTC. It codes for CASSLDGTGRSYEQYF.

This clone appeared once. CDR3 nucleotide sequence: TGTGCCAGCAGCGCCGACGGGGCCCAAGAGACCCAGTACTTC. It yields the protein CASSADGAQETQYF. The rearrangement links TRBV9 to TRBJ2-5; D may correspond to TRBD1 or TRBD2 (5 bases each). This CDR3 spans 14 amino acids. The germline gives CDR1 SGDLS, CDR2 YYNGEE. V shed 3 bases and J shed 1 base, with 10 bases lying between them.

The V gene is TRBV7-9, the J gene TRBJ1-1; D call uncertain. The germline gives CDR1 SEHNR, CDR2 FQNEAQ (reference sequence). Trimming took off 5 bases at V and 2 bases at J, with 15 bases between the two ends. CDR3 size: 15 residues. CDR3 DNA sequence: TGTGCCAGCAGCCCAGTGACCGTGCAAAACACTGAAGCTTTCTTT. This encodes CASSPVTVQNTEAFF.

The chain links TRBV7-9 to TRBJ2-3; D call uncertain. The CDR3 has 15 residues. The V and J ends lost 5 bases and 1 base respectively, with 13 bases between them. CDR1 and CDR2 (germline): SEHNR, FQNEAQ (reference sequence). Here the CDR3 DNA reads TGTGCCAGCAGCCAACTGGGGATCGGCACAGATACGCAGTATTTT. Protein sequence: CASSQLGIGTDTQYF.

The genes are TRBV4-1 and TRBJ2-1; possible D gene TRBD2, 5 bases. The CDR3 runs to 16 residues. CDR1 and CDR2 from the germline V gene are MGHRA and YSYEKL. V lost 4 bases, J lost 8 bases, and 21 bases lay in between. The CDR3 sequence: CASSLALAQVTDEQFF. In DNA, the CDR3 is TGCGCCAGCAGCCTGGCCCTAGCCCAAGTCACCGATGAGCAGTTCTTC.

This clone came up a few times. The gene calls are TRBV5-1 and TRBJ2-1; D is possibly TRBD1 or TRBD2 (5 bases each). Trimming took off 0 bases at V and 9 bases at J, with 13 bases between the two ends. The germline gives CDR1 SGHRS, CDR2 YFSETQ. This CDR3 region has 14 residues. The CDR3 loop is CASSLASGTGEQFF. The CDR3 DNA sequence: TGCGCCAGCAGCTTGGCGTCAGGGACGGGTGAGCAGTTCTTC.

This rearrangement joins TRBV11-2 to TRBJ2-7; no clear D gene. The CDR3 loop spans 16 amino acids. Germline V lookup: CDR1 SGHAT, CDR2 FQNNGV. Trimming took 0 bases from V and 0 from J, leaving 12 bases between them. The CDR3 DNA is TGTGCCAGCAGCTTAGATATGGCTTCGAGCTCCTACGAGCAGTACTTC. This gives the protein CASSLDMASSSYEQYF.

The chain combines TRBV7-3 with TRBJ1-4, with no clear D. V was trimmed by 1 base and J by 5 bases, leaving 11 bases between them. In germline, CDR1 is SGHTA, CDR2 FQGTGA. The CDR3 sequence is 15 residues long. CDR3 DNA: TGTGCCAGCAGCTTAAGAGCCGGGAGAAATGAAAAACTGTTTTTT. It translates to CASSLRAGRNEKLFF.

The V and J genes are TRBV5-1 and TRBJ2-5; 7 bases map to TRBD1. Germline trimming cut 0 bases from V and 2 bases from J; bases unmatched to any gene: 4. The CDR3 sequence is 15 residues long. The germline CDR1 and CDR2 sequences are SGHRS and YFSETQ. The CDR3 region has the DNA TGCGCCAGCAGCTTGGGAGGCAGGGGGCAAGAGACCCAGTACTTC. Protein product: CASSLGGRGQETQYF.